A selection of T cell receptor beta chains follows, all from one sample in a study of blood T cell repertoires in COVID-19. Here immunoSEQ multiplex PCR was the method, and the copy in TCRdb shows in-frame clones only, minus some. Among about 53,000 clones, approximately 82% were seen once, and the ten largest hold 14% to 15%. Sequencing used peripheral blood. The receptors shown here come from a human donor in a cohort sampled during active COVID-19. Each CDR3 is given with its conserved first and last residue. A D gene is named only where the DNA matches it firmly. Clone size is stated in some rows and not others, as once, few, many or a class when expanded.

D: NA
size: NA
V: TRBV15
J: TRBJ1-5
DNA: TGTGCCACCAGCAGAGGCCGGGGCGGAGGGGACAATCAGCCCCAGCATTTT
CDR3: CATSRGRGGGDNQPQHF

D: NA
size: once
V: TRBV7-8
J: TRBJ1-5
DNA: TGTGCCAGCAGCTTAGTCATGGGGGCAGAACAGCCCCAGCATTTT
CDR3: CASSLVMGAEQPQHF

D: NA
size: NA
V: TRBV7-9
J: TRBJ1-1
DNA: TGTGCCAGCAGCTCCCATACTGAAGCTTTCTTT
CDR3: CASSSHTEAFF

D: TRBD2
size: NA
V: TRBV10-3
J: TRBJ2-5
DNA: TGTGCCATCAGTGAGTCGACGGGACTAGCGGGCAAAGGGGAGACCCAGTACTTC
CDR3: CAISESTGLAGKGETQYF

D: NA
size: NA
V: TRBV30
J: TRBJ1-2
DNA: TGTGCCTGGAGTCTAGGGGTCTATGGCTACACCTTC
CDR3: CAWSLGVYGYTF

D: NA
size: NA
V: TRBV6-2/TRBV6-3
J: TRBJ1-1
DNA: TGTGCCAGCAGTCCCCCCCAGGGGATGAACACTGAAGCTTTCTTT
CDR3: CASSPPQGMNTEAFF

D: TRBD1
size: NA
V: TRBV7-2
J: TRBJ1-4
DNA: TGTGCCAGCAGCGGACAGGGGGCGGCTAATGAAAAACTGTTTTTT
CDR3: CASSGQGAANEKLFF

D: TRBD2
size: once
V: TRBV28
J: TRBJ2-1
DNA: TGTGCCAGCAGTGAAAGGGCGGGAGGGAACTACAATGAGCAGTTCTTC
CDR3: CASSERAGGNYNEQFF

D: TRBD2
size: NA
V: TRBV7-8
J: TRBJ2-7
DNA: TGTGCCAGCAGCCCCCGGACTAGGATCCACGAGCAGTACTTC
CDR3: CASSPRTRIHEQYF

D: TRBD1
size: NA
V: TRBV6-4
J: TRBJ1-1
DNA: TGTGCCAGCAGTGACCCGGACAGGAGGAACACTGAAGCTTTCTTT
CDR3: CASSDPDRRNTEAFF

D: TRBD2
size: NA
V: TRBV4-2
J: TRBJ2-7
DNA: TGTGCCAGCAGCCAAGCTAGCGGGGGGACCTCCTACGAGCAGTACTTC
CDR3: CASSQASGGTSYEQYF

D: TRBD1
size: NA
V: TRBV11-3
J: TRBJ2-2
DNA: TGTGCCAGCAGCTTACACAGACAGGGGACGATTACCGGGGAGCTGTTTTTT
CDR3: CASSLHRQGTITGELFF

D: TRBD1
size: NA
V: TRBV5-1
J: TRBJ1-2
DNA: TGCGCCAGCACCGATCTCGTACCGGGACAGGGAAATGGCTACACCTTC
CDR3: CASTDLVPGQGNGYTF

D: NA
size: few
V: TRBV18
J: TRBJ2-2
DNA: TGTGCCAGCTCACCACCGTCCGCGAACACCGGGGAGCTGTTTTTT
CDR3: CASSPPSANTGELFF

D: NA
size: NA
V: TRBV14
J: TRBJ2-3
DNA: TGTGCCAGCAGCCACGGAGATACGCAGTATTTT
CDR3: CASSHGDTQYF

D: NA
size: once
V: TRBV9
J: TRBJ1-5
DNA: TGTGCCAGCAGCCCAGGGTCAGTCATTAGCAATCAGCCCCAGCATTTT
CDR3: CASSPGSVISNQPQHF

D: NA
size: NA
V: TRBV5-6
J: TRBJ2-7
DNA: TGTGCCAGCAGCTGGGCGGGGCCCTCCTACGAGCAGTACTTC
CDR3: CASSWAGPSYEQYF

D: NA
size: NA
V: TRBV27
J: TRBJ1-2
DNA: TGTGCCAGCAGTCAGGGTGCCCCAACCTATGGCTACACCTTC
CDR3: CASSQGAPTYGYTF

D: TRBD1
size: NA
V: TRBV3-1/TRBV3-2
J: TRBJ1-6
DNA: TGTGCCAGCAGCCAAGGAGGGGGCGGTTCACCCCTCCACTTT
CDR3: CASSQGGGGSPLHF

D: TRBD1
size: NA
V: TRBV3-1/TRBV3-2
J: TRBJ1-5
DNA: TGTGCCAGCAGCCAGCCGTTCCGGACAGGGCGCGTGCCCCAGCATTTT
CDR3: CASSQPFRTGRVPQHF

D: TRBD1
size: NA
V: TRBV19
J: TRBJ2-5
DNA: TGTGCCAGTAGTCCTCCCCTGGGGGACAGGGGCGCCGGGACCCAGTACTTC
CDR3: CASSPPLGDRGAGTQYF

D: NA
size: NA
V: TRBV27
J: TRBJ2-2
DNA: TGTGCCAGCACCCCAGGGGTTGCGGACCTCACCGGGGAGCTGTTTTTT
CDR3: CASTPGVADLTGELFF

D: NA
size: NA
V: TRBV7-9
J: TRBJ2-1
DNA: TGTGCCAGCAGCTTAAGGGGCAGGCAGTTCTTC
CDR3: CASSLRGRQFF

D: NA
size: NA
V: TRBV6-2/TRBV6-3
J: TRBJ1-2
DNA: TGTGCCAGCAGTTACAAGGCAGGGGATGCCTATGGCTACACCTTC
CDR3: CASSYKAGDAYGYTF

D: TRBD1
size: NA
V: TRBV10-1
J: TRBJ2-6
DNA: TGCGCCAGCTCCCCGGGACAGGGGCCCCAATCACGATCGTTCGGGGCCAACGTCCTGACTTTC
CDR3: CASSPGQGPQSRSFGANVLTF

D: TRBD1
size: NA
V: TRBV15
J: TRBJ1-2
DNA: TGTGCCACCAGCAAAAGACAGGGCGCCGGCTACACCTTC
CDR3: CATSKRQGAGYTF

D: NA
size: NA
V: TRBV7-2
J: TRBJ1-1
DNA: TGTGCCAGCAGGTCGGACAGTTACACTGAAGCTTTCTTT
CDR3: CASRSDSYTEAFF

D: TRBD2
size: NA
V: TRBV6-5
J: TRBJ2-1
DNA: TGTGCCAGCAGGCAGACTAGCGGGGGGTACAATGAGCAGTTCTTC
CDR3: CASRQTSGGYNEQFF

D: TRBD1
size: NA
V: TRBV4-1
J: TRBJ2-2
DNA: TGCGCCAGCAGCCAATCCTGGACCCGGGACAGGGGGAACACCGGGGAGCTGTTTTTT
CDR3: CASSQSWTRDRGNTGELFF

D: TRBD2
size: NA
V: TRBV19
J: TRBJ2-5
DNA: TGTGCCAGTAGTATTGGTCTAGCGGGAGTTGTGACCCAGTACTTC
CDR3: CASSIGLAGVVTQYF

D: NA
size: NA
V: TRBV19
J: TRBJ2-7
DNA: TGTGCCAGTAGTACGGGGGCCGGGGGGTACGGTGACAGGGGCTACGACGAGCAGTACTTC
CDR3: CASSTGAGGYGDRGYDEQYF

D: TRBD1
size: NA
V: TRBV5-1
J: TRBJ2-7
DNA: TGCGCCAGCAGCTCAGACAGGGTGAGGGCCTACGAGCAGTACTTC
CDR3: CASSSDRVRAYEQYF

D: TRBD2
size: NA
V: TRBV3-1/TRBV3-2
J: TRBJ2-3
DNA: TGTGCCAGCAGCCAAGAAGGGCTAGCGGGACCTCAGGTTACGCAGTATTTT
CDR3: CASSQEGLAGPQVTQYF

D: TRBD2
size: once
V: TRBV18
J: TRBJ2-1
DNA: TGTGCCAGCTCACCTAGCGGGAGGGTCGACAATGAGCAGTTCTTC
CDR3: CASSPSGRVDNEQFF

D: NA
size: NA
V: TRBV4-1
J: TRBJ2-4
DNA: TGCGCCAGCACCGAGGGTTCCGTTGCCAAAAACATTCAGTACTTC
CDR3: CASTEGSVAKNIQYF

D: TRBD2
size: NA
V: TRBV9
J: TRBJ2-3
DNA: TGTGCCAGCAGCGTAGGGCTTGCGGGGGTCACAGATACGCAGTATTTT
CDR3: CASSVGLAGVTDTQYF

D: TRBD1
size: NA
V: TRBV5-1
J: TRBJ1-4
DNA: TGCGCCAGCTCACATTTTCCGGGACAGCGAGCAACTAATGAAAAACTGTTTTTT
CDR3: CASSHFPGQRATNEKLFF

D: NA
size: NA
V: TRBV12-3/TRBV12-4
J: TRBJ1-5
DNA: TGTGCCAGCAGCCCTTTTAGCAATCAGCCCCAGCATTTT
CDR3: CASSPFSNQPQHF

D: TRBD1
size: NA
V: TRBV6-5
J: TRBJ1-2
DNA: TGTGCCAGCACCGGGACAGGAGGCTATGGCTACACCTTC
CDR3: CASTGTGGYGYTF

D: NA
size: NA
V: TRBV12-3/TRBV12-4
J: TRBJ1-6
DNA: TGTGCCAGCAGTTTAAACTTTAATTCACCCCTCCACTTT
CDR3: CASSLNFNSPLHF

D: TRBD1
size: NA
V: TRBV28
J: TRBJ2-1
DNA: TGTGCCTCTCAAGTATCAGGGGGCCCGCGTGAGCAGTTCTTC
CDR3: CASQVSGGPREQFF

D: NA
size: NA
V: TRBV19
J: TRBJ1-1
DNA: TGTGCCAGTAGTCCAAGGGGTTCCACTGAAGCTTTCTTT
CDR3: CASSPRGSTEAFF

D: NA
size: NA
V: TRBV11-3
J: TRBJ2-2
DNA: TGTGCCAGCAGCTCGAGCTACACCGGGGAGCTGTTTTTT
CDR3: CASSSSYTGELFF

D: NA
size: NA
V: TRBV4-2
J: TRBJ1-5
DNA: TGTGCCAGCAGCCTCAGTCGCAATCAGCCCCAGCATTTT
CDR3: CASSLSRNQPQHF

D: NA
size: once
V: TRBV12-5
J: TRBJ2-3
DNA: TGTGCTAGTGGTTTCGCATCTAGCAGCGACACAGATACGCAGTATTTT
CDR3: CASGFASSSDTDTQYF

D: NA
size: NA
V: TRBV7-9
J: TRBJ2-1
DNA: TGTGCCAGCAGCCCCGGCCGGGGGAATGAGCAGTTCTTC
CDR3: CASSPGRGNEQFF

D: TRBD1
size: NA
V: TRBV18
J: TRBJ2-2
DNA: TGTGCCAGCTCACCGGGACAGGAACGATTCACCGGGGAGCTGTTTTTT
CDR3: CASSPGQERFTGELFF

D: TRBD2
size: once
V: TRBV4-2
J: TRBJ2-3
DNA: TGTGCCAGCAGCCAAGATGGCTCTAGCGGGGGGGTAACAGATACGCAGTATTTT
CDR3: CASSQDGSSGGVTDTQYF

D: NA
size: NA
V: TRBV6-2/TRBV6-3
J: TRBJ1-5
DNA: TGTGCCAGCAGCCCTCTTGGAGGGAAAAATCAGCCCCAGCATTTT
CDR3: CASSPLGGKNQPQHF

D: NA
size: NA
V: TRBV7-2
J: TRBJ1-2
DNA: TGTGCCAGCAGCTTGTGGGACACGGGTTCGGCGGAAGACACCTTC
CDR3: CASSLWDTGSAEDTF

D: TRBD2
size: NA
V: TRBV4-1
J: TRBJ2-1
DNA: TGCGCCAGCAGCCGCGGTGCTAGCGGGGGGGTAGAGCAGTTCTTC
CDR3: CASSRGASGGVEQFF

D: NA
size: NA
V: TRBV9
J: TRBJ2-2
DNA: TGTGCCAGCAGCGTAGATGATACCGGGGTAGTCAGTCCCGGGGAGCTGTTTTTT
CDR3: CASSVDDTGVVSPGELFF

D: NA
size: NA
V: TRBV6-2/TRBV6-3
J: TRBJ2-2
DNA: TGTGCCAGCAGTCCAGTATACACCGGGGAGCTGTTTTTT
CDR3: CASSPVYTGELFF

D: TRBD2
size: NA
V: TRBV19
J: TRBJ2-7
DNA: TGTGCCAGTAATCCAGCTGGGGGTAGCGGGGCGGGGGAGCAGTACTTC
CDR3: CASNPAGGSGAGEQYF

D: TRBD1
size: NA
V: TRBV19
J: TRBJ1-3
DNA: TGTGCCACGACCGTCGACAGGGGATGGGGAAACACCATATATTTT
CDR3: CATTVDRGWGNTIYF

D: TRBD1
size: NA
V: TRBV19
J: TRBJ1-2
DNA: TGTGCCAGTAGTATGGCGGGTTATCGAGGGGGCGTGCGGTTCGGCTACACCTTC
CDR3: CASSMAGYRGGVRFGYTF